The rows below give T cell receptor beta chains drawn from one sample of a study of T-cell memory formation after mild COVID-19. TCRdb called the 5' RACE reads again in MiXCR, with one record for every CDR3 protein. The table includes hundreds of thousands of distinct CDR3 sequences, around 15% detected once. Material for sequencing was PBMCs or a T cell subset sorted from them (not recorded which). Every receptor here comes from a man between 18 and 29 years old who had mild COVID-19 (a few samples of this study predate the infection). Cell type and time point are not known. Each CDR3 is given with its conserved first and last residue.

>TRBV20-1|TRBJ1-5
CSALTSNQPQHF
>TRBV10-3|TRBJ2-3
CATLPGQRFTDTQYF
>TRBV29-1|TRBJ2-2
CSVTGQGGLLGELFF
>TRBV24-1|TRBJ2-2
CATSDHDWPTATGELFF
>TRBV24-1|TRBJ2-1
CATVSSYNEQFF
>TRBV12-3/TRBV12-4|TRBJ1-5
CASSPQSLNQPQHF
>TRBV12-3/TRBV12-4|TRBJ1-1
CASSLPPNTEAFF
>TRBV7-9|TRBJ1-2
CAFPGRQGYTF
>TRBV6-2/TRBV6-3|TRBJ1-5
CASSYASGRQPQHF
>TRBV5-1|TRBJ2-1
CASSLIPGGPQEQFF
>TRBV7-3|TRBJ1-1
CASSLLPTGVSPNTEAFF
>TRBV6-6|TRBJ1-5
CASSSDGNQPQHF
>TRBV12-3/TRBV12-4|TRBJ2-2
CASSPPVGATGELFF
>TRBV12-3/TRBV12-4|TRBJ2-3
CASRPVTDTQYF
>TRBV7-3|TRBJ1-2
CASSLAGVRGGDGYTF
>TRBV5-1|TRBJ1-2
CASSFTGNPYGYTF
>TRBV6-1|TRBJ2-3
CASILSRPGTDTQYF
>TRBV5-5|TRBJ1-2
CASSLNGQGDYGYTF
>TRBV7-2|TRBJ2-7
CASTPRAGSYEQYF
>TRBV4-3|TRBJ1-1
CASSQTGGYTEAFF
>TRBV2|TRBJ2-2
CASSVYSTGELFF
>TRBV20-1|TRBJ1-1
CSARDWGMNTEAFF
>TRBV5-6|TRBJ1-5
CASSVGNQPQHF
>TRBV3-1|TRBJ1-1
CASQQGMNTEAFF
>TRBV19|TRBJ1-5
CASTLVGLSNQPQHF
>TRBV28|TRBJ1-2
CASSPAGERNGYTF
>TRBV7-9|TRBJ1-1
CASSLASAPGDEAFF
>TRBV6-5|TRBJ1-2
CASSYSNPRYGYTF
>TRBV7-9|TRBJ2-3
CASDRRGVDTQYF
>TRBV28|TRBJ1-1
CASGFSWGTEAFF
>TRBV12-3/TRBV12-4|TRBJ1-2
CASSRDRGRGGYTF
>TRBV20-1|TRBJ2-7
CSALGRGLYEQYF
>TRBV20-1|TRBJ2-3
CSASVPQRGRHTQYF
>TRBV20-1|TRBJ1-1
CSARDDLEQGPNTEAFF
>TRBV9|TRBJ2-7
CASSVGGGPTYEQYF
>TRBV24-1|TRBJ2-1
CATSPGLHEQFF
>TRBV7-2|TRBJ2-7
CASSLHGWGTYEQYF
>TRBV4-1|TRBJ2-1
CASSPAGTASYNEQFF
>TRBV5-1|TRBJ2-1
CASSRTSGEGDEQFF
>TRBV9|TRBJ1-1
CASSVDGRETEAFF
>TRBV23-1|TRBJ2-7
CASSQRVPGGGLTYEQYF
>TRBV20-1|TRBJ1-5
CSASGLVGNQPQHF
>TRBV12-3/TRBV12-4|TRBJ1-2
CASSFLLIYGYTF
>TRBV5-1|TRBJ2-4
CASSLGETSGVWNIQYF
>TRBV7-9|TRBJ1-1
CASSSPDRTAGTFF
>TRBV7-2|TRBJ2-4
CASSLQGGNIQYF
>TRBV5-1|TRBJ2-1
CASSPGLAGISEQFF
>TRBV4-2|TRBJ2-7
CASSQEGGPYEQYF
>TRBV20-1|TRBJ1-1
CSAAQGGNTEAFF
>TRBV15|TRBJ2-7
CATSRGVRGVHYEQYF
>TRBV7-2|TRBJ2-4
CASSLANVGRVQYF
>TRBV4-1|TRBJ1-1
CASSQVFELEAFF
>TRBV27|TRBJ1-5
CASSLGQGAQPQHF
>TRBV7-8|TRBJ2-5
CASSHHYGTSGGTFDETQYF
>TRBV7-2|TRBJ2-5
CASSPRQGWAETQYF